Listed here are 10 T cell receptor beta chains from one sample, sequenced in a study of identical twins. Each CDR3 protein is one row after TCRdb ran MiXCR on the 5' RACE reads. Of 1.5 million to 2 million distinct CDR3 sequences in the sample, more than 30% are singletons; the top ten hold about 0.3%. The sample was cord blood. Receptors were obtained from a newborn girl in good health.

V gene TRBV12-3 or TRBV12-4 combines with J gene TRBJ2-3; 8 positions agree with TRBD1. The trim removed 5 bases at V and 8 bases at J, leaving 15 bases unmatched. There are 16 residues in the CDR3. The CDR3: CASSPPNENRGSTQYF. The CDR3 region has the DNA TGTGCCAGCAGTCCACCGAACGAAAACAGGGGGTCTACGCAGTATTTT.

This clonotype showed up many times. CDR3 bases: TGCAGCGGAAGACAGTCCGGGGATGAAAAACTGTTTTTT. Translation: CSGRQSGDEKLFF. The chain has TRBV29-1 and TRBJ1-4, with a possible D match to TRBD1 (5 bases). Germline V gene data show CDR1 as SQVTM and CDR2 as ANQGSEA. Deletions cut 7 bases from V and 6 bases from J, with 15 bases between. This CDR3 has 13 amino acids.

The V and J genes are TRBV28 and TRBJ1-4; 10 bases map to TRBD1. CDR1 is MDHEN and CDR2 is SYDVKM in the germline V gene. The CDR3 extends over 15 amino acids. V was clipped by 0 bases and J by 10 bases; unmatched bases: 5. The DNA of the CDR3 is TGTGCCAGCAGTTTATGGACAGGGGGCGATCGAAAACTGTTTTTT. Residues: CASSLWTGGDRKLFF.

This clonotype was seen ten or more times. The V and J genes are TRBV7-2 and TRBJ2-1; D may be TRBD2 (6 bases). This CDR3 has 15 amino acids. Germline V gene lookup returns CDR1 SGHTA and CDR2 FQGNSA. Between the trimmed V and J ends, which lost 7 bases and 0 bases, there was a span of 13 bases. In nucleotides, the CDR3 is TGTGCCAGCACCCCAAGGGACTTCTCCTACAATGAGCAGTTCTTC. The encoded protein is CASTPRDFSYNEQFF.

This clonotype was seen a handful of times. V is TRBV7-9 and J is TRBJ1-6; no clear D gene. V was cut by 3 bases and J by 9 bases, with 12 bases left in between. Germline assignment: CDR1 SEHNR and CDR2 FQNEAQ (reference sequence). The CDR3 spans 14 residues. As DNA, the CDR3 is TGTGCCAGCAGCTTGGAGCAGCTAACTTCACCCCTCCACTTT. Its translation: CASSLEQLTSPLHF. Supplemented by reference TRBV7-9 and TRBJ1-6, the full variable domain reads DTGVSQNPRHKITKRGQNVTFRCDPISEHNRLYWYRQTLGQGPEFLTYFQNEAQLEKSRLLSDRFSAERPKGSFSTLEIQRTEQGDSAMYLCASSLEQLTSPLHFGNGTRLTVT.

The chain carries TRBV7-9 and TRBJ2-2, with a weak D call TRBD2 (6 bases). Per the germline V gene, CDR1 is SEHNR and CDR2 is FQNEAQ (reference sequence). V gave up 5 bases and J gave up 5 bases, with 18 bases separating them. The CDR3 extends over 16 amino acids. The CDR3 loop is CASSDWGLSGTGELFF. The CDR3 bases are TGTGCCAGCAGCGACTGGGGACTCTCTGGAACCGGGGAGCTGTTTTTT. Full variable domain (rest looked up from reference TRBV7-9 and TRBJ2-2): DTGVSQNPRHKITKRGQNVTFRCDPISEHNRLYWYRQTLGQGPEFLTYFQNEAQLEKSRLLSDRFSAERPKGSFSTLEIQRTEQGDSAMYLCASSDWGLSGTGELFFGEGSRLTVL.

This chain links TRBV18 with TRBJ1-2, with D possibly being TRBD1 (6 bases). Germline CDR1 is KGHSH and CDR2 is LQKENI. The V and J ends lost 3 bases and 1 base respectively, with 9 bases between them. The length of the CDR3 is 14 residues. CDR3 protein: CASSPYRDNYGYTF. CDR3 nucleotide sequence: TGTGCCAGCTCACCTTACAGGGATAACTATGGCTACACCTTC.

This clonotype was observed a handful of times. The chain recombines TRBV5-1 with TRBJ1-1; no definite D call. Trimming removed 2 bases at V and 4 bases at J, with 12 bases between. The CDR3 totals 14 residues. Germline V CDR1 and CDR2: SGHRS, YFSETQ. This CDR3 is CASSLGPLGTEAFF. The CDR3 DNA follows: TGCGCCAGCAGCTTAGGGCCCCTGGGCACTGAAGCTTTCTTT.

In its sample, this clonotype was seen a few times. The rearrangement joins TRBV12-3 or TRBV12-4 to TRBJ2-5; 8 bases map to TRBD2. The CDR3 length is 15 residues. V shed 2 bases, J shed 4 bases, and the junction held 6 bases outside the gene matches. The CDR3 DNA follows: TGTGCCAGCAGTTTATACGGGGGGGCCGTAGAGACCCAGTACTTC. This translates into CASSLYGGAVETQYF.

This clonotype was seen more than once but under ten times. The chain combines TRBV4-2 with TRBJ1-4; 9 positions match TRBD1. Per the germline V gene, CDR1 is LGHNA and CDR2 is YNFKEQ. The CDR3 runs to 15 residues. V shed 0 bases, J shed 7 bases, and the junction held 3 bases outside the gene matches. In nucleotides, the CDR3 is TGTGCCAGCAGCCAAGACTTGGACAGGGGTGAAAAACTGTTTTTT. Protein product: CASSQDLDRGEKLFF.